This entry features one T cell receptor beta chain sequence. What it binds is not known. This entry belongs to a study of T cell responses to AZD1222 COVID-19 vaccine. Overall study findings and caveats: Clonal diversity was possibly underestimated, and white British individuals and females predominated among donors.

The CDR3 length is 12 residues. Trimming left V 3 bases short and J 2 bases short, with 4 bases between. Germline values: CDR1 MDHEN, CDR2 SYDVKM. Sequenced by immunoSEQ multiplex PCR; TCRdb stores in-frame clones only, minus some. This sample has 150,000 to 200,000 clones, with 90% found just once. J is TRBJ1-2 and V is TRBV28; no firm D call. This TCR was sampled from an adult in good health. Source: peripheral blood, taken on day 0 of AZD1222 vaccination. The CDR3 is CASSFGNYGYTF. For the CDR3, the DNA is TGTGCCAGCAGTTTCGGGAACTATGGCTACACCTTC.